This T cell receptor beta chain was profiled in a study of OX40 agonist ivuxolimab in advanced cancers. The study, taken as a whole, reports: CD8+ T cells averaged more expanded clones than CD4+.

TCRdb's table, derived via immunoSEQ multiplex PCR, lists solely in-frame clones and lacks some. Of 50,000 to 60,000 clones detected, 82% appear once; the ten largest clones hold roughly 1.5%. As concerns this clone: What it recognizes is unknown.

CDR3 length: 15 amino acids. V shed 7 bases and J 7 bases; nucleotides not matched to a gene: 10. Germline V gives CDR1 SGHAT, CDR2 FQDESV (reference sequence). J is TRBJ2-1 and V is TRBV11-1; 10 bases align to TRBD2. The sequencing here drew on CD4+ or CD8+ T cells sorted from blood, taken in a trial of the OX40 agonist ivuxolimab. The TCR sequence derives from an adult with an advanced solid tumor such as melanoma, head and neck, liver or kidney cancer. The CDR3 DNA reads TGTGCCAGCACCCCAGCTAGCGGGAGTGGGAATGAGCAGTTCTTC. Protein product: CASTPASGSGNEQFF.